The entry below describes one TCR beta chain. This specimen comes from a study of blood T cell repertoires in COVID-19. Germline V gene lookup returns CDR1 MNHEY and CDR2 SMNVEV (reference sequence). V shed 0 bases and J shed 1 base, with 9 bases lying between them. This CDR3 spans 15 amino acids. Clones were sequenced by immunoSEQ multiplex PCR, and TCRdb holds only the in-frame ones, with some missing. Of some 110,000 clones listed, about 74% are singletons. This sequence joins TRBV27 and TRBJ2-5; tentative D call: TRBD1 (6 bases). The sample comprised peripheral blood. This clonotype originated in a man older than 75 with COVID-19, enrolled during active disease. The DNA for the CDR3 is TGTGCCAGCAGTTTATCCCGGGACACCCAAGAGACCCAGTACTTC. Encoded protein: CASSLSRDTQETQYF.